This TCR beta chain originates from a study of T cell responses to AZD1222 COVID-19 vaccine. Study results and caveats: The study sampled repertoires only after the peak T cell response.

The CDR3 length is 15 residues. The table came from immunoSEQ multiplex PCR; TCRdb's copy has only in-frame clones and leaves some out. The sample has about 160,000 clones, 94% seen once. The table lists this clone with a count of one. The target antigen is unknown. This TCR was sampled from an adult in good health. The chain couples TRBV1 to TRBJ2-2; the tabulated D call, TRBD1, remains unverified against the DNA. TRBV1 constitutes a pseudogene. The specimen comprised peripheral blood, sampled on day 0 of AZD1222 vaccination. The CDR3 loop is CTSSQVQGYTGELFF. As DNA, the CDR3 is TGCACCAGCAGCCAGGTACAGGGGTACACCGGGGAGCTGTTTTTT.